This TCR beta chain was obtained from a study of shared clonotypes between healthy human individuals. The CDR3 extends over 13 amino acids. Trimming pared 0 bases from V and 12 bases from J, leaving 15 bases between. Generated by immunoSEQ multiplex PCR, the TCRdb table keeps only in-frame clones and is missing some. The sample lists some 790,000 clones, just under 75% occurring once. The sequenced sample was memory CD4+ T cells sorted from blood. Subset given: CD45RA-negative fraction. This sequence originates from a woman in her 30s in good health. V is TRBV23-1 and J is TRBJ2-7; TRBD2 might be the D (5 bases). TRBV23-1 is an open reading frame, and its role is uncertain. The CDR3 sequence: CASSQSPSGGSYF. As DNA, the CDR3 is TGCGCCAGCAGTCAATCTCCGAGCGGAGGTTCGTACTTC.